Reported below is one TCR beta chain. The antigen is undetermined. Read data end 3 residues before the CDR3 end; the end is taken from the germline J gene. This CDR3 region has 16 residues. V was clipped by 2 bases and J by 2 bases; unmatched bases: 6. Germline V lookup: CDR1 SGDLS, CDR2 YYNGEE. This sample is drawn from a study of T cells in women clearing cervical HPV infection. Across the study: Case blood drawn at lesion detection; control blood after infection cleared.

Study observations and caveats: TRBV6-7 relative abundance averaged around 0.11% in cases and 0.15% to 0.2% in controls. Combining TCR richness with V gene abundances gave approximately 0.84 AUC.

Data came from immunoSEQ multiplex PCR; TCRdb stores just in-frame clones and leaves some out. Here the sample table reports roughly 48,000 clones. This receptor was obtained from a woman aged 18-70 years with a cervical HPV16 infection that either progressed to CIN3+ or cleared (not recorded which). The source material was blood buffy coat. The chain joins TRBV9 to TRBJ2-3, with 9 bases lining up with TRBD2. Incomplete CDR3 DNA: TGTGCCAGCAGCGTCGAGGCGGGAGGGAACACAGATACG. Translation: CASSVEAGGNTDT. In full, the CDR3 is CASSVEAGGNTDTQYF.